This TCR beta chain was recovered during a study of Ad26.COV2.S vaccination and SARS-CoV-2 variants. CDR1 SGHNT and CDR2 YYREEE come from the germline V gene (reference sequence). The CDR3 has 13 amino acids. The V end was cut by 3 bases, the J end by 6 bases, with 12 bases between. Treatment described: roughly 18 received Ad26.COV2.S at low or high dose, single or two shots; 5 received placebo; per-sample allocation not given. Following the first vaccine or placebo injection, samples were taken on day 63. Clones were sequenced by immunoSEQ multiplex PCR, and TCRdb holds only the in-frame ones, with some missing. The sample has about 680,000 clones; roughly nine tenths are singletons.

The source of this sequence is a person aged 18-65 years who received the Ad26.COV2.S COVID-19 vaccine or a placebo. Specimen: peripheral blood, collected in a trial of Ad26.COV2.S vaccine versus placebo. J is TRBJ1-1 and V is TRBV5-4; D may be TRBD1 (5 bases). The CDR3 spells CASSSGGEAEAFF. As DNA, the CDR3 is TGTGCCAGCAGCTCTGGGGGGGAGGCTGAAGCTTTCTTT.